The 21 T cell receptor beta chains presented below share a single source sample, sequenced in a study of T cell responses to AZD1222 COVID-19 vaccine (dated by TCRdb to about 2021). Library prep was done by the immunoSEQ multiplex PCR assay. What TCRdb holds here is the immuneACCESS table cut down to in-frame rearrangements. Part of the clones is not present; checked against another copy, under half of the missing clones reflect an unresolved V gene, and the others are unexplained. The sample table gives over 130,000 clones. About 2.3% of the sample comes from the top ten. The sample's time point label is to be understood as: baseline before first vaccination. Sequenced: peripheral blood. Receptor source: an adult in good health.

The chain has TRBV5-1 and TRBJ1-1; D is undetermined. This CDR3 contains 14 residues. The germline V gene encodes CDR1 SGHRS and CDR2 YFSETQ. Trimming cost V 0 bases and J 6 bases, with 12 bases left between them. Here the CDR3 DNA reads TGCGCCAGCAGCTTGGTGCTGGGTAGCGCTGAAGCTTTCTTT. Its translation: CASSLVLGSAEAFF.

The CDR3 bases are TGTGCCAGCAGGCGGGGTGTACATCAGCCCCAGCATTTT. Translation: CASRRGVHQPQHF. This chain uses TRBV12-3 or TRBV12-4 with TRBJ1-5; no firm D call. This CDR3 comprises 13 residues. V was pared by 6 bases and J by 5 bases, with 11 bases between.

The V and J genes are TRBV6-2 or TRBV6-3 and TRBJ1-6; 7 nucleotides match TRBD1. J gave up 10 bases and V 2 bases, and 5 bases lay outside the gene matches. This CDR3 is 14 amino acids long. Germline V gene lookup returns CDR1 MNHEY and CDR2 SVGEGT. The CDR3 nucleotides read TGTGCCAGCAGTTACGACAGGGTGGGGTCACCCCTCCACTTT. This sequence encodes CASSYDRVGSPLHF.

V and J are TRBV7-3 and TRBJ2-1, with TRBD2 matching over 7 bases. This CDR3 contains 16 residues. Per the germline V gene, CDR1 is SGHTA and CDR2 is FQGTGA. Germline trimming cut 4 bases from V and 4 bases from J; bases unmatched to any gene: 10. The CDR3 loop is CASSSRGGGIYNEQFF. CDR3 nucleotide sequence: TGTGCCAGCAGCTCCCGGGGCGGGGGTATTTACAATGAGCAGTTCTTC.

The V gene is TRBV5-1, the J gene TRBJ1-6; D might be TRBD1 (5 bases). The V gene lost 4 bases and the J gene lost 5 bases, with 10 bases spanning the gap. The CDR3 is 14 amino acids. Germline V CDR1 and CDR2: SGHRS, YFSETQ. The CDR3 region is CASSRTGDNSPLHF. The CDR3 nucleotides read TGCGCCAGCAGCCGAACAGGAGATAATTCACCCCTCCACTTT. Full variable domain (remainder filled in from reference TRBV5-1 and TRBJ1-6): KAGVTQTPRYLIKTRGQQVTLSCSPISGHRSVSWYQQTPGQGLQFLFEYFSETQRNKGNFPGRFSGRQFSNSRSEMNVSTLELGDSALYLCASSRTGDNSPLHFGNGTRLTVT.

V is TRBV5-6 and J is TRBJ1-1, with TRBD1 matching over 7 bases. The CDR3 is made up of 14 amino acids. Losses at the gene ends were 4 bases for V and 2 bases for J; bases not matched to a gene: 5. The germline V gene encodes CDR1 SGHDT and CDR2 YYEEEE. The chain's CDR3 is CASSRQGPNTEAFF. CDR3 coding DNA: TGTGCCAGCAGCCGACAGGGCCCAAACACTGAAGCTTTCTTT.

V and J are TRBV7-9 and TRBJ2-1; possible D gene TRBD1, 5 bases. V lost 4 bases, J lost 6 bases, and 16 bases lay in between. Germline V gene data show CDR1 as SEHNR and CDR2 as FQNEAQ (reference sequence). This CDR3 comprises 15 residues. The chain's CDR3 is CASSSRDSLINEQFF. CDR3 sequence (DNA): TGTGCCAGCAGCTCCCGCGACAGCCTAATCAATGAGCAGTTCTTC. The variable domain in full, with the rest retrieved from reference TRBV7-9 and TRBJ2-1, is DTGVSQNPRHKITKRGQNVTFRCDPISEHNRLYWYRQTLGQGPEFLTYFQNEAQLEKSRLLSDRFSAERPKGSFSTLEIQRTEQGDSAMYLCASSSRDSLINEQFFGPGTRLTVL.

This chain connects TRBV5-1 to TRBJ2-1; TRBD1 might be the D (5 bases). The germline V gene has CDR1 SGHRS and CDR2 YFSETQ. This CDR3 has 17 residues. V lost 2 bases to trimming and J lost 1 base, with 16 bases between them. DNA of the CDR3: TGCGCCAGCAGCTTACAAGCAGGGTCTTTTTCCTACAATGAGCAGTTCTTC. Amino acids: CASSLQAGSFSYNEQFF.

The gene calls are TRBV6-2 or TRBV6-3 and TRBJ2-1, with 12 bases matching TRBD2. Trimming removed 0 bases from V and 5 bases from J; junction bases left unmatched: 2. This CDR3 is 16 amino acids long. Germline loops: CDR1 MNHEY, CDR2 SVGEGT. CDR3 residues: CASSYSGLAGNNEQFF. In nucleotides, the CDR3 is TGTGCCAGCAGTTACTCTGGACTAGCGGGAAACAATGAGCAGTTCTTC.

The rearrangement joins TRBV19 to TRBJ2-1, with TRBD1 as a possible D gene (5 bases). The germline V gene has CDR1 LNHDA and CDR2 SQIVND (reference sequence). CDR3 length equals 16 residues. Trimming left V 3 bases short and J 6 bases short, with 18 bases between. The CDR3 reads CASSIRGTYLGNEQFF. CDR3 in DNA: TGTGCCAGTAGTATTAGGGGCACCTACCTAGGCAATGAGCAGTTCTTC.

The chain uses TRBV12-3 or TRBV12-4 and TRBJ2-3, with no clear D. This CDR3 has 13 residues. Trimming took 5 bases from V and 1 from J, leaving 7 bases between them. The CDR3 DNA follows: TGTGCCAGCAGTAGACTCCGCACAGATACGCAGTATTTT. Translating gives CASSRLRTDTQYF.

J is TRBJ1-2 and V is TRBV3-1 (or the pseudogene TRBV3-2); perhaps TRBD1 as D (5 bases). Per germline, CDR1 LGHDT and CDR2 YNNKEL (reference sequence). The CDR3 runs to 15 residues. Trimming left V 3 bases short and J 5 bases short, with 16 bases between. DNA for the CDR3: TGTGCCAGCAGCCAGACCGCCGGGACGGGATATGGCTACACCTTC. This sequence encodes CASSQTAGTGYGYTF.

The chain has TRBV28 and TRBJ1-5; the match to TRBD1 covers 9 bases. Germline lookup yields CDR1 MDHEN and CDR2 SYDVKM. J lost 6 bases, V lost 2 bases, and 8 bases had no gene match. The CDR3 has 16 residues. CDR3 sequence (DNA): TGTGCCAGCAGTTTACCTATGGGACAGGGAAGTCAGCCCCAGCATTTT. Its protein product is CASSLPMGQGSQPQHF.

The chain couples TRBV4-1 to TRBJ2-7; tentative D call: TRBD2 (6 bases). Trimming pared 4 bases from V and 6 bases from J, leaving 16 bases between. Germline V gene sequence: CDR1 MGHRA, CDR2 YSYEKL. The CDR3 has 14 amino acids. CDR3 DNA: TGCGCCAGCAGCCTAGTGTGGGGGACTGTCGAGCAGTACTTC. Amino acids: CASSLVWGTVEQYF.

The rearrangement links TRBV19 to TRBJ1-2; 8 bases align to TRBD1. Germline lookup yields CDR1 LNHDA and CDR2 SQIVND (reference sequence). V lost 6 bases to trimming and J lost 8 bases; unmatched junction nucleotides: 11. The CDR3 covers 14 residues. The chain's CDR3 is CASRTQDRARGYTF. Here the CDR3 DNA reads TGTGCCAGTAGGACGCAGGACAGGGCGAGAGGCTACACCTTC.

The CDR3 region is CASRRTSGGNNEQFF. The CDR3 coding sequence is TGTGCCAGCAGACGAACTAGCGGGGGGAACAATGAGCAGTTCTTC. The genes are TRBV6-5 and TRBJ2-1; 12 nucleotides match TRBD2. The CDR3 runs 15 residues. V was clipped by 6 bases and J by 5 bases; unmatched bases: 5. Germline CDR1 reads MNHEY; CDR2 reads SVGAGI.

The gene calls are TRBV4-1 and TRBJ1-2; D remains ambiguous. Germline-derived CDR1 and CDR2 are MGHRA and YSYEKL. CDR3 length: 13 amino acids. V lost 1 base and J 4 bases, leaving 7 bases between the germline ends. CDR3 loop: CASSQGGVYGYTF. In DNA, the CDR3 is TGCGCCAGCAGCCAAGGAGGAGTCTATGGCTACACCTTC.

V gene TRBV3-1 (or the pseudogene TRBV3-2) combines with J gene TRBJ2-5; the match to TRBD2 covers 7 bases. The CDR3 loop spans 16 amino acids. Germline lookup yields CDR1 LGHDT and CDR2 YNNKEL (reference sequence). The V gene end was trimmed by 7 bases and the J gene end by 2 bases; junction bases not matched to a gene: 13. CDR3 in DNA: TGTGCCAGCAAGCCATTACAAGCGGGGACGCAAGAGACCCAGTACTTC. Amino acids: CASKPLQAGTQETQYF.

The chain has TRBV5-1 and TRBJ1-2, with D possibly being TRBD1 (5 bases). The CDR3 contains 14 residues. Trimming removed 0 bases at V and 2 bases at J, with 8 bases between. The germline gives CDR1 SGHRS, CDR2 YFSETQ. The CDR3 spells CASSLGGRNYGYTF. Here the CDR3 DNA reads TGCGCCAGCAGCTTGGGGGGACGGAACTATGGCTACACCTTC.

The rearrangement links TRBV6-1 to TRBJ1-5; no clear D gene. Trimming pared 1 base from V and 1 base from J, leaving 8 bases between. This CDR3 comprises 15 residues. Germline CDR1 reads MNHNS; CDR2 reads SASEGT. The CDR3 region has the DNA TGTGCCAGCAGTGAAGGGTGGGAAAGCAATCAGCCCCAGCATTTT. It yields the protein CASSEGWESNQPQHF.

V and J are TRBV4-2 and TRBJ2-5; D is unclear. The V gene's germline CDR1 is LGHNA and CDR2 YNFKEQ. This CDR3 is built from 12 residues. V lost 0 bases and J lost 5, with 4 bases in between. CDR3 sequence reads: CASSQDTETQYF. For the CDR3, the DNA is TGTGCCAGCAGCCAAGATACGGAGACCCAGTACTTC.